The clone carrying this T cell receptor (beta chain) was seen once. Germline V gene data show CDR1 as LNHDA and CDR2 as SQIVND (reference sequence). Between the trimmed V and J ends, which lost 3 bases and 1 base, there was a span of 12 bases. The CDR3 length is 15 residues. Clinical history as reported by participants underpinned cohort assignment. The entry originates in a study of blood T cell repertoires in COVID-19. Study summary: T cells, B-cell-depleted T cells, or PBMCs provided the cDNA or gDNA that served as material.

As originally analysed: How many nucleated cells were present was estimated from reference gene primer amplification. The method was immunoSEQ multiplex PCR; TCRdb's version includes in-frame clones alone and lacks a portion of them. The V and J calls and the clone size are those of that table, but D and trimming were determined from the DNA. The repertoire consists of 200,000 to 250,000 clones, with around 85% occurring once and the leading ten covering approximately 9.6%. The clonotype comes from a woman between 50 and 59 years old with acute COVID-19. The chain links TRBV19 to TRBJ1-1, with a tentative D call TRBD1 (5 bases). Sequences were obtained from PBMCs or T cells enriched from blood (not recorded which). The DNA of the CDR3 is TGTGCCAGTAGTATGGAAGGGGCAGGGAACACTGAAGCTTTCTTT. Protein: CASSMEGAGNTEAFF.